This T cell receptor (beta chain) was observed in a study of CD8+CD57+ T cells in acquired aplastic anemia. The study's findings and limits: A significant difference in CD8+ Simpson's diversity between patients and controls was not found. About 27 CD8+ CDR3 sequences were shared between patients and controls.

TCR beta VDJ and CDR3 profiles were obtained from a genomic DNA template. TCRdb re-called the reads with MiXCR, one entry per CDR3 protein. The sample lists under 200,000 distinct CDR3 sequences, 47% occurring once. The sample holds a few counts of this clonotype. Its antigen is not identified. The authors sequenced patients whose flow cytometry had shown CD8+CD57+ cell expansion. The diagnosis in all patients was severe acquired aplastic anemia. None of the patients had been given any therapy when their blood was sampled. From germline, CDR1 is MNHEY and CDR2 SMNVEV (reference sequence). Trimming cost V 6 bases and J 3 bases, with 12 bases left between them. This CDR3 spans 13 amino acids.

The source material was sorted CD4+, CD8+, or CD8+CD57+ T cells (not recorded which) from PBMCs. This chain joins TRBV27 and TRBJ2-7, with D possibly matching TRBD1 (6 bases). The TCR comes from a human donor with aplastic anemia. This CDR3 is CASRRTAGYEQYF. The CDR3 DNA reads TGTGCCAGCAGGAGGACAGCAGGCTACGAGCAGTACTTC.